Presented here are 2 T cell receptor beta chains from one specimen sequenced in a study of T cell responses to AZD1222 COVID-19 vaccine. TCRdb keeps only in-frame clones here, not all; method: immunoSEQ multiplex PCR. Of 250,000 to 300,000 clones listed, around 93% were seen once; the top ten hold 0.55%. The specimen was peripheral blood, collected 28 days after the second AZD1222 dose. These receptors were collected from an adult who received the AZD1222 COVID-19 vaccine.

The chain uses TRBV4-2 and TRBJ2-7; weak D call: TRBD2 (6 bases). Germline CDR1 LGHNA, CDR2 YNFKEQ. The length of the CDR3 is 14 residues. Trimming left V 5 bases short and J 2 bases short, with 13 bases between. In DNA, the CDR3 is TGTGCCAGCAGCGAGGCGGGATATACCTACGAGCAGTACTTC. Its protein product is CASSEAGYTYEQYF.

V and J are TRBV10-2 and TRBJ1-1; possible D gene TRBD1, 5 bases. Deletions cut 3 bases from V and 7 bases from J, with 15 bases between. The CDR3 runs to 14 residues. Germline V gene sequence: CDR1 WSHSY, CDR2 SAAADI. CDR3 residues: CASSDIGTTYEAFF. For the CDR3, the DNA is TGCGCCAGCAGTGATATTGGGACGACTTATGAAGCTTTCTTT.